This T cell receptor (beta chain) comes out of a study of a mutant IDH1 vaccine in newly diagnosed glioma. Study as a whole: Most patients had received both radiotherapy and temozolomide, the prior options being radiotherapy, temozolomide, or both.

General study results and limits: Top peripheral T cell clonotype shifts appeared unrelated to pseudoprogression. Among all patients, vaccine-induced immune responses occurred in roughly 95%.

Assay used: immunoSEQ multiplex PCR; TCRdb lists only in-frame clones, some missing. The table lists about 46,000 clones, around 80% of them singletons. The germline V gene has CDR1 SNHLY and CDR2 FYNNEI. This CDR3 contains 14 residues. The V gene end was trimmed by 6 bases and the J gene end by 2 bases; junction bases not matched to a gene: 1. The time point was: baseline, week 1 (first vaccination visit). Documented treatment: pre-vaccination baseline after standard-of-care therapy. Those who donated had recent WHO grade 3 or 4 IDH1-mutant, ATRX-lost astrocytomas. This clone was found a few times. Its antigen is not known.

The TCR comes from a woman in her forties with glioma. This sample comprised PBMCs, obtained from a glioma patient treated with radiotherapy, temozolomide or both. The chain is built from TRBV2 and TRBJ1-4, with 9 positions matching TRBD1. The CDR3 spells CASRDRGTNEKLFF. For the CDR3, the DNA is TGTGCCAGCAGGGACAGGGGCACTAATGAAAAACTGTTTTTT.